This TCR beta chain appears in the sequencing data of a study of T-cell reconstitution after alpha-beta-depleted transplantation in children. General study points: Several hundred rapidly expanded clones from non-depleted graft cells reportedly supplied alpha-beta T cells about two months post-transplant. At one year after transplant, newly produced T cells mostly accounted for T-cell counts and diversity.

Comment on this clonotype: The antigen is unknown.

Preparation of the TCRbeta library used unique molecular identifiers. One entry per CDR3 protein results from TCRdb running MiXCR on the PCR reads. The sample carries fewer than 550,000 distinct CDR3 sequences, about 17% recorded once. Germline V gene lookup returns CDR1 WNHNN and CDR2 SYGVQD (reference sequence). V lost 3 bases, J lost 3 bases, and 12 bases lay in between. CDR3 length: 15 amino acids. Specimen: PBMCs, mostly from graft donor cells, collected 360 days after TCRalphabeta/CD19-depleted stem cell transplant. V is TRBV10-1 and J is TRBJ2-4; possible D gene TRBD2, 5 bases. The TCR sequence derives from a boy under three years old who had a stem cell transplant for Wiskott-Aldrich syndrome, so the T cells may come from the graft donor. CDR3 residues: CASSDRGKGKNIQYF. The CDR3 DNA reads TGCGCCAGCAGTGATCGGGGTAAAGGCAAAAACATTCAGTACTTC.